This T cell receptor beta chain was found in a study of CD8 T cells in ankylosing spondylitis. Each CDR3 protein gets one entry after TCRdb re-called the 5' RACE reads with MiXCR. The sample holds under 250,000 distinct CDR3 sequences, over 9.5% seen once. The sample holds a few counts of this clonotype. This receptor was taken from a male donor with ankylosing spondylitis or in good health (not recorded which). Sequenced sample: blood, either unsorted or a sorted T cell fraction (not recorded which).

The CDR3 sequence is CASSLSGGEQYF. The DNA for the CDR3 is TGTGCCAGCAGCTTATCTGGGGGAGAGCAGTACTTC. The chain combines TRBV7-6 with TRBJ2-7; D may be TRBD1 or TRBD2 (5 bases each). V was cut by 2 bases and J by 7 bases, with 9 bases left in between. This CDR3 has 12 amino acids. Germline CDR1 is SGHVS and CDR2 is FNYEAQ.